The 30 T cell receptor beta chains below come from one sample, sequenced in a study of long-term antiretroviral therapy in people with HIV (dated by TCRdb to between 2022 and 2023). The immunoSEQ hsTCRB v3.0 assay was used at survey level resolution to sequence the TRB variable region. TCRdb obtained this table from immuneACCESS and retained in-frame rearrangements with V and J assigned. These tables miss some clones; where compared with another copy, unresolved V genes account for less than half of the shortfall, and the remainder is unexplained. The sample table lists about 34,000 clones, roughly 85% of them with a count of one. The ten largest clones capture 13% of the sample. Sequencing was performed on unsorted PBMCs, taken 1.1 years after starting antiretroviral therapy. The receptors originated from a man aged 18 to 29 with HIV.

The CDR3 DNA follows: TGTGCCAGCAGCTCTCACGGCGGGGGGAGCGGCTACACCTTC. It codes for CASSSHGGGSGYTF. The rearrangement uses TRBV7-8 and TRBJ1-2; possible D gene TRBD1, 5 bases. Per germline, CDR1 SGHVS and CDR2 FQNEAQ. V was cut by 4 bases and J by 8 bases, with 17 bases left in between. This CDR3 is 14 amino acids long. Together with reference TRBV7-8 and TRBJ1-2, the CDR3 gives the full variable domain: GAGVSQSPRYKVAKRGQDVALRCDPISGHVSLFWYQQALGQGPEFLTYFQNEAQLDKSGLPSDRFFAERPEGSVSTLKIQRTQQEDSAVYLCASSSHGGGSGYTFGSGTRLTVV.

The chain couples TRBV7-2 to TRBJ2-1; D unresolved. The CDR3 sequence is 15 residues long. Germline assignment: CDR1 SGHTA and CDR2 FQGNSA. V was pared by 0 bases and J by 0 bases, with 6 bases between. The CDR3, as DNA: TGTGCCAGCAGCTTAGCCTGGTTCTCCTACAATGAGCAGTTCTTC. It translates to CASSLAWFSYNEQFF. The full variable domain, with the rest looked up from reference TRBV7-2 and TRBJ2-1, is GAGVSQSPSNKVTEKGKDVELRCDPISGHTALYWYRQSLGQGLEFLIYFQGNSAPDKSGLPSDRFSAERTGGSVSTLTIQRTQQEDSAVYLCASSLAWFSYNEQFFGPGTRLTVL.

The chain combines TRBV18 with TRBJ2-7; maybe TRBD1 (6 bases). Trimming cost V 3 bases and J 3 bases, with 18 bases left between them. The CDR3 length is 16 residues. CDR1 KGHSH and CDR2 LQKENI come from the germline V gene. For the CDR3, the DNA is TGTGCCAGCTCACCTCGCCGCGCAGGGGAATTCTACGAGCAGTACTTC. Residues: CASSPRRAGEFYEQYF.

This chain joins TRBV7-9 and TRBJ1-5, with TRBD1 matching over 10 bases. After removal of 4 bases from V and 0 bases from J, the junction contained 6 bases not matched to a gene. The V gene's germline CDR1 is SEHNR and CDR2 FQNEAQ (reference sequence). This CDR3 comprises 17 residues. Here the CDR3 DNA reads TGTGCCAGCAGCTCTTGGACAGGGGGTTATAGCAATCAGCCCCAGCATTTT. As protein: CASSSWTGGYSNQPQHF.

This chain connects TRBV6-1 to TRBJ1-5, with D unresolved. The CDR3 contains 15 residues. Germline V gene sequence: CDR1 MNHNS, CDR2 SASEGT. The V and J ends lost 1 base and 5 bases respectively, with 12 bases between them. CDR3 in DNA: TGTGCCAGCAGTGAAGACATCCGGGTAGATCAGCCCCAGCATTTT. Amino acids: CASSEDIRVDQPQHF.

This chain uses TRBV6-1 with TRBJ2-5, with TRBD1 matching over 8 bases. With V trimmed by 1 base and J by 5 bases, 6 bases remained unmatched. This CDR3 region has 15 residues. Germline CDR1 reads MNHNS; CDR2 reads SASEGT. The CDR3 DNA sequence: TGTGCCAGCAGTGAAGGGGGTTACAGGGGGGAGACCCAGTACTTC. Encoded protein: CASSEGGYRGETQYF.

V usage is TRBV19 and J usage is TRBJ1-5; TRBD1 matches at 7 bases. This CDR3 contains 17 residues. CDR1 LNHDA and CDR2 SQIVND come from the germline V gene (reference sequence). Trimming cost V 6 bases and J 4 bases; bases outside gene matches: 15. This CDR3 reads CASRQTGDRVWNQPQHF. CDR3 sequence (DNA): TGTGCCAGTAGACAGACCGGCGACAGGGTATGGAATCAGCCCCAGCATTTT.

The chain links TRBV5-1 to TRBJ1-3; tentatively, D is TRBD1 (6 bases). The CDR3 sequence is 15 residues long. V gave up 0 bases and J gave up 2 bases, with 9 bases separating them. In germline, CDR1 is SGHRS, CDR2 YFSETQ. CDR3 DNA: TGCGCCAGCAGCTTGGTGGGGGCAACTGGAAACACCATATATTTT. Protein product: CASSLVGATGNTIYF.

The rearrangement links TRBV5-1 to TRBJ2-7; D unclear. Germline lookup yields CDR1 SGHRS and CDR2 YFSETQ. This CDR3 is 16 amino acids long. V gave up 4 bases and J gave up 0 bases, with 17 bases separating them. The CDR3 bases are TGCGCCAGCAGCAAAGGATCGACCGCCAGCTCCTACGAGCAGTACTTC. Its translation is CASSKGSTASSYEQYF.

The chain employs TRBV2 and TRBJ2-5; no clear D. Germline CDR1 SNHLY, CDR2 FYNNEI. The CDR3 is 12 amino acids. The CDR3 DNA is TGTGCTACGCAAGTGAGGAAAGAGACCCAGTACTTC. Translation: CATQVRKETQYF.

This chain joins TRBV28 and TRBJ1-1; tentatively, D is TRBD1 (5 bases). From germline, CDR1 is MDHEN and CDR2 SYDVKM. V was shortened by 6 bases and J by 0 bases, with 17 bases between the two germline ends. This CDR3 has 16 residues. This CDR3 reads CASSPALGHLNTEAFF. CDR3 nucleotide sequence: TGTGCCAGCAGCCCCGCCCTAGGACATTTGAACACTGAAGCTTTCTTT.

The chain recombines TRBV15 with TRBJ1-1, with 7 bases lining up with TRBD1. The CDR3 consists of 14 residues. J gave up 3 bases and V 4 bases, and 5 bases lay outside the gene matches. CDR1 LNHNV and CDR2 YYDKDF come from the germline V gene (reference sequence). CDR3 loop: CATSIGTVHTEAFF. The CDR3 DNA reads as TGTGCCACCAGCATAGGGACAGTCCACACTGAAGCTTTCTTT.

V is TRBV18 and J is TRBJ2-3; 9 bases map to TRBD1. Germline trimming cut 5 bases from V and 0 bases from J; bases unmatched to any gene: 6. CDR1 and CDR2 (germline): KGHSH, LQKENI. The CDR3 is 16 amino acids. CDR3 coding DNA: TGTGCCAGCTCAACGCGACAGGGGGGCAGCACAGATACGCAGTATTTT. Translation gives CASSTRQGGSTDTQYF. The whole variable domain, filled in from reference TRBV18 and TRBJ2-3, reads NAGVMQNPRHLVRRRGQEARLRCSPMKGHSHVYWYRQLPEEGLKFMVYLQKENIIDESGMPKERFSAEFPKEGPSILRIQQVVRGDSAAYFCASSTRQGGSTDTQYFGPGTRLTVL.

This clone appeared a single time. The rearrangement links TRBV28 to TRBJ1-4, with 7 bases matching TRBD1. The V gene end was trimmed by 6 bases and the J gene end by 3 bases; junction bases not matched to a gene: 7. The CDR3 has 15 residues. Germline V CDR1 and CDR2: MDHEN, SYDVKM. As DNA, the CDR3 is TGTGCCAGCAGCCCGGGACAGTCGGCTAATGAAAAACTGTTTTTT. Amino acids: CASSPGQSANEKLFF.

J is TRBJ2-3 and V is TRBV27; the D gene is possibly TRBD2 (6 bases). CDR3 length: 17 residues. Per germline, CDR1 MNHEY and CDR2 SMNVEV (reference sequence). Trimming shortened V by 5 bases and J by 2 bases, and 20 bases separated the two germline ends. The CDR3 DNA sequence: TGTGCCAGCAGTCCCCTGCCGATTAGCGGAATCACAGATACGCAGTATTTT. Amino acid sequence: CASSPLPISGITDTQYF.

The V and J genes are TRBV10-3 and TRBJ1-3; D unclear. V dropped 6 bases and J dropped 0 bases, with 15 bases sitting between them. The CDR3 has 16 amino acids. The germline gives CDR1 ENHRY, CDR2 SYGVKD. CDR3 protein: CAIRGDVSSSGNTIYF. The CDR3, as DNA: TGTGCCATCAGAGGAGACGTATCAAGCTCTGGAAACACCATATATTTT.

The J gene is TRBJ2-3, the V gene TRBV5-1, with 7 bases identical to TRBD2. J gave up 0 bases and V 2 bases, and 9 bases lay outside the gene matches. In germline, CDR1 is SGHRS, CDR2 YFSETQ. The CDR3 length is 17 residues. For the CDR3, the DNA is TGCGCCAGCAGCTTAGTCATGGGACTACCTAGCACAGATACGCAGTATTTT. Its translation: CASSLVMGLPSTDTQYF.

The CDR3 bases are TGCGCCAGCAGCATCACGGGGGGGCAAGAGACCCAGTACTTC. Translating it yields CASSITGGQETQYF. The rearrangement uses TRBV5-1 and TRBJ2-5; 8 nucleotides agree with TRBD2. The CDR3 has 14 amino acids. CDR1 and CDR2 from the germline V gene are SGHRS and YFSETQ. V lost 4 bases to trimming and J lost 2 bases; unmatched junction nucleotides: 4.

This clone appeared a few times. The rearrangement uses TRBV19 and TRBJ1-2, with D tentatively TRBD1 (6 bases). Trimming cost V 0 bases and J 2 bases, with 10 bases left between them. Germline V gene data show CDR1 as LNHDA and CDR2 as SQIVND (reference sequence). The CDR3 spans 15 residues. The CDR3 protein is CASSIEITGNYGYTF. The CDR3 coding sequence is TGTGCCAGTAGTATAGAGATTACAGGGAACTATGGCTACACCTTC.

This chain uses TRBV5-6 with TRBJ2-7, with no clear D. The CDR3 has 12 residues. Per germline, CDR1 SGHDT and CDR2 YYEEEE. Trimming took 3 bases from V and 3 from J, leaving 7 bases between them. CDR3 sequence reads: CASSSPYYEQYF. CDR3 in DNA: TGTGCCAGCAGCTCGCCGTACTACGAGCAGTACTTC.

The chain employs TRBV5-5 and TRBJ2-1, with 11 bases identical to TRBD2. Trimming removed 5 bases from V and 3 bases from J; junction bases left unmatched: 4. This CDR3 contains 15 residues. Germline V gene data show CDR1 as SGHKS and CDR2 as YYEKEE (reference sequence). The CDR3 DNA sequence: TGTGCCAGCAGACCCCTAGCGGGAGGCTACAATGAGCAGTTCTTC. It encodes CASRPLAGGYNEQFF.

The V gene is TRBV20-1, the J gene TRBJ1-2, with D hard to call. Germline V gene lookup returns CDR1 DFQATT and CDR2 SNEGSKA (reference sequence). The CDR3 totals 11 residues. The V end was cut by 1 base, the J end by 7 bases, with 7 bases between. This CDR3 reads CSARGTGGYTF. In DNA, the CDR3 is TGCAGTGCTAGAGGGACCGGTGGCTACACCTTC.

The V gene is TRBV5-6, the J gene TRBJ1-6; 7 bases align to TRBD1. Germline V gene lookup returns CDR1 SGHDT and CDR2 YYEEEE. This CDR3 contains 17 residues. Trimming at V came to 4 bases and at J to 5 bases, leaving 12 bases not matched to a gene. DNA for the CDR3: TGTGCCAGCAGCCTGATTCCCGGGACAGTTAATAATTCACCCCTCCACTTT. This sequence encodes CASSLIPGTVNNSPLHF.

The chain is built from TRBV7-9 and TRBJ2-5; D is perhaps TRBD1 or TRBD2 (5 bases each). The CDR3 extends over 13 amino acids. The V end lost 0 bases, the J end lost 5 bases, and 7 bases lay between the germline ends. CDR1 is SEHNR and CDR2 is FQNEAQ in the germline V gene (reference sequence). CDR3 DNA sequence: TGTGCCAGCAGCTTAGCTGAGGGGGAGACCCAGTACTTC. Amino acids: CASSLAEGETQYF.

The chain is built from TRBV7-3 and TRBJ1-2; 8 positions match TRBD1. Germline CDR1 SGHTA, CDR2 FQGTGA. Germline trimming cut 5 bases from V and 7 bases from J; bases unmatched to any gene: 6. The CDR3 has 13 residues. CDR3 nucleotide sequence: TGTGCCAGCAGCATCACAGGGGGGGCTGGCTACACCTTC. The encoded protein is CASSITGGAGYTF. The whole variable domain, filled in from reference TRBV7-3 and TRBJ1-2, reads GAGVSQTPSNKVTEKGKYVELRCDPISGHTALYWYRQSLGQGPEFLIYFQGTGAADDSGLPNDRFFAVRPEGSVSTLKIQRTERGDSAVYLCASSITGGAGYTFGSGTRLTVV.

This chain's CDR3 is CASSPLRGGLVQFF. CDR3 DNA sequence: TGTGCCAGCAGCCCCCTCAGGGGCGGGCTAGTCCAGTTCTTC. The chain has TRBV11-2 and TRBJ2-1; D may be TRBD1 (6 bases). The V end was cut by 5 bases, the J end by 13 bases, with 21 bases between. This CDR3 has 14 amino acids. Germline values: CDR1 SGHAT, CDR2 FQNNGV.

This sequence joins TRBV2 and TRBJ2-3, with D hard to call. Deletions cut 8 bases from V and 3 bases from J, with 3 bases between. The CDR3 extends over 10 amino acids. The germline V gene has CDR1 SNHLY and CDR2 FYNNEI. The CDR3 protein is CASGTDTQYF. CDR3 sequence (DNA): TGTGCCAGCGGTACAGATACGCAGTATTTT.

V is TRBV11-2 and J is TRBJ2-7; 10 positions match TRBD1. Trimming cost V 5 bases and J 5 bases; bases outside gene matches: 15. The CDR3 covers 17 residues. Germline CDR1 reads SGHAT; CDR2 reads FQNNGV. In DNA form, the CDR3 reads TGTGCCAGCAGCCCAACGTTTTCCGGGACAGGGGCCCACGAGCAGTACTTC. This encodes CASSPTFSGTGAHEQYF.

The J gene is TRBJ1-5, the V gene TRBV27, with D tentatively TRBD1 (6 bases). Deletions cut 8 bases from V and 0 bases from J, with 11 bases between. CDR1 MNHEY and CDR2 SMNVEV come from the germline V gene (reference sequence). The length of the CDR3 is 14 residues. The CDR3 nucleotides read TGTGCCAGCCGTATGGGGGCTAGCAATCAGCCCCAGCATTTT. Translated, it gives CASRMGASNQPQHF.

This clone was counted a few times. The chain carries TRBV15 and TRBJ2-1; 12 bases agree with TRBD2. This CDR3 has 16 residues. Germline V lookup: CDR1 LNHNV, CDR2 YYDKDF (reference sequence). V was clipped by 5 bases and J by 6 bases; unmatched bases: 8. The CDR3 region has the DNA TGTGCCACCAGCTTCCGACTAGCGGGAGACGGCAATGAGCAGTTCTTC. As protein: CATSFRLAGDGNEQFF. The complete variable domain, with remaining parts taken from reference TRBV15 and TRBJ2-1, reads DAMVIQNPRYQVTQFGKPVTLSCSQTLNHNVMYWYQQKSSQAPKLLFHYYDKDFNNEADTPDNFQSRRPNTSFCFLDIRSPGLGDTAMYLCATSFRLAGDGNEQFFGPGTRLTVL.